Shown below are 15 T cell receptor beta chains from a single sample sequenced in a study of blood T cell repertoires in COVID-19. This table comes from immunoSEQ multiplex PCR, and its TCRdb copy is limited to in-frame clones, with some not included. Among around 250,000 clones listed, 85% were seen once. Sequenced input: PBMCs or T cells enriched from blood (not recorded which). The receptors were gathered from a woman aged 45-65 years who had been exposed to COVID-19.

The chain links TRBV18 to TRBJ1-1; 10 nucleotides align to TRBD1. This CDR3 contains 13 residues. Trimming took 6 bases from V and 6 from J; bases not matched to a gene: 4. Germline V lookup: CDR1 KGHSH, CDR2 LQKENI. CDR3 sequence (DNA): TGTGCCAGCTCCCCCGGACAGGGGGCTGAAGCTTTCTTT. Amino acid sequence: CASSPGQGAEAFF.

The chain recombines TRBV29-1 with TRBJ1-2; 12 bases fit TRBD1. CDR1 and CDR2 from the germline V gene are SQVTM and ANQGSEA. This CDR3 has 17 amino acids. The ends lost 3 bases at V and 6 bases at J; junction bases unmatched: 14. CDR3 protein: CSVDVSGTGGRVDGYTF. The CDR3 nucleotides read TGCAGCGTTGACGTCAGCGGGACAGGGGGCCGGGTGGATGGCTACACCTTC.

V is TRBV6-5 and J is TRBJ1-5; no clear D gene. V was trimmed by 4 bases and J by 4 bases, leaving 11 bases between them. This CDR3 is 14 amino acids long. Germline V CDR1 and CDR2: MNHEY, SVGAGI. This CDR3 is CASSSGFKNQPQHF. DNA for the CDR3: TGTGCCAGCAGTTCAGGATTCAAAAATCAGCCCCAGCATTTT.

This sequence joins TRBV5-6 and TRBJ2-4, with D possibly being TRBD2 (5 bases). The length of the CDR3 is 15 residues. Germline values: CDR1 SGHDT, CDR2 YYEEEE. Trimming removed 0 bases at V and 8 bases at J, with 15 bases between. The CDR3 here is CASSLAGVERDIQYF. CDR3 bases: TGTGCCAGCAGCTTGGCCGGGGTGGAGAGGGACATTCAGTACTTC.

This clone was detected only once. DNA for the CDR3: TGTGCCACCGGTGACAGGATAAACAATGAGCAGTTCTTC. This codes for CATGDRINNEQFF. The chain recombines TRBV15 with TRBJ2-1; a possible D gene is TRBD1 (6 bases). The germline V and J ends were trimmed by 8 bases and 5 bases, with 13 bases remaining between them. The CDR3 sequence is 13 residues long. Germline V CDR1 and CDR2: LNHNV, YYDKDF (reference sequence).

The J gene is TRBJ2-5, the V gene TRBV6-4, with TRBD2 matching over 15 bases. V lost 4 bases and J lost 0; bases outside the gene matches: 12. CDR1 and CDR2 (germline): MRHNA, SNTAGT. The CDR3 consists of 20 residues. The CDR3 is CASSGPGTSGGRGYQETQYF. CDR3 sequence (DNA): TGTGCCAGCAGTGGCCCCGGGACTAGCGGGGGGAGGGGGTACCAAGAGACCCAGTACTTC.

The rearrangement links TRBV18 to TRBJ2-3; tentatively, D is TRBD2 (5 bases). V lost 4 bases and J 5 bases, leaving 13 bases between the germline ends. Germline lookup yields CDR1 KGHSH and CDR2 LQKENI. This CDR3 spans 14 amino acids. CDR3 bases: TGTGCCAGCTCACTAAAGAACGGGATAGATACGCAGTATTTT. This codes for CASSLKNGIDTQYF.

The chain recombines TRBV11-2 with TRBJ1-5, with D possibly matching TRBD1 (6 bases). The germline gives CDR1 SGHAT, CDR2 FQNNGV. Deletions cut 4 bases from V and 2 bases from J, with 12 bases between. This CDR3 spans 15 amino acids. In DNA form, the CDR3 reads TGTGCCAGCAGCTCAGGGAAGGGGGGCAATCAGCCCCAGCATTTT. Amino acids: CASSSGKGGNQPQHF.

The chain employs TRBV15 and TRBJ1-1; D is uncertain. CDR1 LNHNV and CDR2 YYDKDF come from the germline V gene (reference sequence). Trimming removed 2 bases from V and 6 bases from J, with 10 bases in between. The CDR3 has 13 residues. CDR3 protein: CATSRTLAPEAFF. The CDR3 DNA reads as TGTGCCACCAGCAGAACATTAGCCCCTGAAGCTTTCTTT.

There are a few counts of this clone. The DNA of the CDR3 is TGTGCCAGTACGCAGGGGGCGGACACTGAAGCTTTCTTT. The encoded protein is CASTQGADTEAFF. The rearrangement uses TRBV19 and TRBJ1-1, with 8 bases aligning to TRBD1. The germline V gene encodes CDR1 LNHDA and CDR2 SQIVND (reference sequence). V lost 7 bases to trimming and J lost 3 bases; unmatched junction nucleotides: 4. The CDR3 totals 13 residues.

This rearrangement joins TRBV5-4 to TRBJ1-2, with 7 bases matching TRBD1. Germline V gives CDR1 SGHNT, CDR2 YYREEE (reference sequence). CDR3 length: 15 residues. After removal of 4 bases from V and 2 bases from J, the junction contained 8 bases not matched to a gene. The CDR3 coding sequence is TGTGCCAGCAGCGAATCGACAGGGACAAACTATGGCTACACCTTC. Protein sequence: CASSESTGTNYGYTF.

This chain connects TRBV5-8 to TRBJ1-5; possibly TRBD1 for D (6 bases). Germline values: CDR1 SGHTS, CDR2 YDEGEE. V lost 4 bases and J 6 bases, leaving 14 bases between the germline ends. The CDR3 extends over 14 amino acids. The CDR3 spells CASSLQGRSQPQHF. DNA of the CDR3: TGTGCCAGCAGCCTACAGGGTCGGAGTCAGCCCCAGCATTTT.

The chain couples TRBV5-1 to TRBJ1-1, with TRBD1 matching over 7 bases. Trimming removed 2 bases from V and 8 bases from J; junction bases left unmatched: 6. The CDR3 length is 13 residues. Germline-derived CDR1 and CDR2 are SGHRS and YFSETQ. The DNA of the CDR3 is TGCGCCAGCAGCTTCAGACAGGGATGGGAAGCTTTCTTT. It codes for CASSFRQGWEAFF.

V is TRBV24-1 and J is TRBJ2-3; 10 nucleotides agree with TRBD2. Germline V CDR1 and CDR2: KGHDR, SFDVKD. The CDR3 contains 14 residues. Trimming at V came to 10 bases and at J to 5 bases, leaving 8 bases not matched to a gene. The CDR3 DNA reads TGTGCCACTGCGAGCGGGGGGGCACGAGATACGCAGTATTTT. This codes for CATASGGARDTQYF.

The chain is built from TRBV11-2 and TRBJ2-5, with TRBD1 matching over 8 bases. Germline CDR1 SGHAT, CDR2 FQNNGV. CDR3 length equals 13 residues. Germline trimming cut 4 bases from V and 5 bases from J; bases unmatched to any gene: 3. This CDR3 is CASSSRQGETQYF. CDR3 sequence (DNA): TGTGCCAGCAGCTCGAGACAGGGGGAGACCCAGTACTTC.